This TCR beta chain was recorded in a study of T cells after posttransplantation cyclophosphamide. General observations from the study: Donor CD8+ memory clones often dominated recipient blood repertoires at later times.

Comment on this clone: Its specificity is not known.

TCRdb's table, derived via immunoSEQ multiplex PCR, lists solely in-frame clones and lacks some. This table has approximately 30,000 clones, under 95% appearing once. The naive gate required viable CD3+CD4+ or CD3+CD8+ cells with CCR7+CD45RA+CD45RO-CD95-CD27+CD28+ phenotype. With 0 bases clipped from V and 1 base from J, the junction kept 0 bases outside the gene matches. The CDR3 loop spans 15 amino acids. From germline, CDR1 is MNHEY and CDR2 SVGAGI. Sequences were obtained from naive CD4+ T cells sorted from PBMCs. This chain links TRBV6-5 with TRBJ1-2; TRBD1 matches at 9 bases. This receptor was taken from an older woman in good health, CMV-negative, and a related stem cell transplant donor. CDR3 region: CASSYSDRGNYGYTF. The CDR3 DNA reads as TGTGCCAGCAGTTACTCGGACAGGGGTAACTATGGCTACACCTTC.